A selection of T cell receptor beta chains follows, all from one sample in a study of Graves' ophthalmopathy and Graves' hyperthyroidism. TCRdb redid the calling of the multiplex PCR reads with MiXCR, one entry per CDR3 protein. Among about 740,000 distinct CDR3 sequences, approximately 40% were seen once, and the ten largest hold 40% to 55%. Material for sequencing was peripheral blood. The receptors derive from an adult man with Graves' ophthalmopathy. Both conserved end residues are part of each CDR3. D genes are given only for firm matches. A row's size may be missing; if present it is once, few, many or a size class.

cdr3_nt: TGTGCCAGCGGGGGTTGGACAACAGGGGGCCCGAACACCGGGGAGCTGTTTTTT
cdr3_aa: CASGGWTTGGPNTGELFF
d_call: TRBD1
cdr3_length: 18
v_call: TRBV13
clone_size: -
j_call: TRBJ2-2

cdr3_nt: TGCAGTGCTAGAGATCCGGGCGACTCGAACTATGGCTACACCTTC
cdr3_aa: CSARDPGDSNYGYTF
d_call: -
cdr3_length: 15
v_call: TRBV20-1
clone_size: few
j_call: TRBJ1-2

cdr3_nt: TGTGCCATCAGTGAGACCCGGGCCTTTCGCCGGAACACTGAAGCTTTCTTT
cdr3_aa: CAISETRAFRRNTEAFF
d_call: -
cdr3_length: 17
v_call: TRBV10-3
clone_size: many
j_call: TRBJ1-1

cdr3_nt: TGTGCCAGCAGTGAGGGTGGGGCTGGCTACACCTTC
cdr3_aa: CASSEGGAGYTF
d_call: -
cdr3_length: 12
v_call: TRBV25-1
clone_size: many
j_call: TRBJ1-2

cdr3_nt: TGCGCCAGCAGCTCTGGAGGGCCGTTTGATCCACCCCTCCACTTT
cdr3_aa: CASSSGGPFDPPLHF
d_call: -
cdr3_length: 15
v_call: TRBV5-1
clone_size: -
j_call: TRBJ1-6

cdr3_nt: TGTGCCAGTAGTATAAAGGCACGGGCCGCCCGGGGGGACACTGAAGCTTTCTTT
cdr3_aa: CASSIKARAARGDTEAFF
d_call: -
cdr3_length: 18
v_call: TRBV19
clone_size: -
j_call: TRBJ1-1

cdr3_nt: TGCAGTGCTAGGTCGGGGGCGGAAATCTATGGCTACACCTTC
cdr3_aa: CSARSGAEIYGYTF
d_call: -
cdr3_length: 14
v_call: TRBV20-1
clone_size: few
j_call: TRBJ1-2

cdr3_nt: TGTGCCATCAGTGAGCCGGGGGGGTTCGGCTACACCTTC
cdr3_aa: CAISEPGGFGYTF
d_call: -
cdr3_length: 13
v_call: TRBV10-3
clone_size: many
j_call: TRBJ1-2

cdr3_nt: TGCAGCGTTCTAGGGGGCTCTGACAACTATGGCTACACCTTC
cdr3_aa: CSVLGGSDNYGYTF
d_call: TRBD1
cdr3_length: 14
v_call: TRBV29-1
clone_size: few
j_call: TRBJ1-2

cdr3_nt: TGTGCCACCAGCAGAGTCGGCAGGAAAAAGTCCTACGAGCAGTACTTC
cdr3_aa: CATSRVGRKKSYEQYF
d_call: -
cdr3_length: 16
v_call: TRBV15
clone_size: -
j_call: TRBJ2-7

cdr3_nt: TGCAGCGCCGGGACTAGCGGTAACATCTACGAGCAGTACTTC
cdr3_aa: CSAGTSGNIYEQYF
d_call: TRBD2
cdr3_length: 14
v_call: TRBV29-1
clone_size: -
j_call: TRBJ2-7

cdr3_nt: TGTGCCAGCAGTTTAACAGGGGGCGGACTAAACCTTAAGGGGACCCAGTACTTC
cdr3_aa: CASSLTGGGLNLKGTQYF
d_call: TRBD1
cdr3_length: 18
v_call: TRBV27
clone_size: -
j_call: TRBJ2-5

cdr3_nt: TGTGCCATCAGTGATTTACTACAGGAAAACTATGGCTACACCTTC
cdr3_aa: CAISDLLQENYGYTF
d_call: -
cdr3_length: 15
v_call: TRBV10-3
clone_size: many
j_call: TRBJ1-2

cdr3_nt: TGTGCCAGCAGCAAAGGACAGGGGAGGAGTTCACCCCTCCACTTT
cdr3_aa: CASSKGQGRSSPLHF
d_call: TRBD1
cdr3_length: 15
v_call: TRBV7-3
clone_size: many
j_call: TRBJ1-6

cdr3_nt: TGTGCCAGCAGAGACGGGGGGCGGACCGGGGAGCTGTTTTTT
cdr3_aa: CASRDGGRTGELFF
d_call: -
cdr3_length: 14
v_call: TRBV7-3
clone_size: few
j_call: TRBJ2-2

cdr3_nt: TGTGCCAGCAACATTGGACAGATTAATGAAAAACTGTTTTTT
cdr3_aa: CASNIGQINEKLFF
d_call: -
cdr3_length: 14
v_call: TRBV5-5
clone_size: -
j_call: TRBJ1-4

cdr3_nt: TGCGCCAGCAGCCAGGGATCCCTCTTTGAGCAGTACTTC
cdr3_aa: CASSQGSLFEQYF
d_call: -
cdr3_length: 13
v_call: TRBV10-1
clone_size: -
j_call: TRBJ2-7